The present TCR beta chain was sequenced within a study of blood T cell repertoires in COVID-19. Overall study: Collection of acute and convalescent COVID-19 samples took place in the United States, Italy and Spain. Sources were T cells, B-cell-depleted T cells, or PBMCs; the material itself was cDNA or gDNA.

This clone was seen a handful of times. The CDR3 is made up of 12 amino acids. The V gene lost 6 bases and the J gene lost 8 bases, with 13 bases spanning the gap. Source study methods: Amplified reference gene primers provided the basis for estimating nucleated cell counts. TCRdb's table, derived via immunoSEQ multiplex PCR, lists solely in-frame clones and lacks some. D and trimming come from the DNA, and the V and J calls and clone size come from that table. The profile shows roughly 700,000 clones, 90% of them singletons. The rearrangement uses TRBV23-1 and TRBJ1-1; D is undetermined. TRBV23-1 is sorted into the ORF group, with uncertain function. This TCR was recovered from a woman under 30 with acute or convalescent COVID-19. The sequenced sample was peripheral blood. The CDR3 nucleotides read TGCGCCAGCAGCCCGATACAGAACGAAGCTTTCTTT. It translates to CASSPIQNEAFF.